The 24 T cell receptor beta chains below all came from one sample that was sequenced in a study of control samples from healthy donors and cancer patients. Only in-frame clones appear in the TCRdb table, and some are missing; sequencing was by immunoSEQ multiplex PCR. Of around 170,000 clones in the sample, 88% are singletons; the top ten hold around 5%. Material for sequencing was blood. The receptor set was obtained from a woman aged 30 to 39 in good health.

This clone appeared once. This sequence joins TRBV6-4 and TRBJ2-5; D not certain. The CDR3 is 13 residues long. V lost 5 bases to trimming and J lost 1 base, with 8 bases between them. Germline-derived CDR1 and CDR2 are MRHNA and SNTAGT. The DNA for the CDR3 is TGTGCCAGCAGTCGAGAACTCCAAGAGACCCAGTACTTC. It specifies CASSRELQETQYF.

CDR3 sequence reads: CASSSTDTQYF. The CDR3 DNA sequence: TGCGCCAGCAGCTCCACAGATACGCAGTATTTT. This chain uses TRBV5-1 with TRBJ2-3; no clear D. With 3 bases removed from V and 2 bases from J, the gap between germline ends came to 1 base. The germline gives CDR1 SGHRS, CDR2 YFSETQ. The CDR3 covers 11 residues.

V gene TRBV3-1 (or the pseudogene TRBV3-2) combines with J gene TRBJ2-7; D is tentatively TRBD1 or TRBD2 (5 bases each). The CDR3 sequence is 15 residues long. Germline loops: CDR1 LGHDT, CDR2 YNNKEL (reference sequence). The V gene lost 0 bases and the J gene lost 7 bases, with 16 bases spanning the gap. CDR3 DNA sequence: TGTGCCAGCAGCCAAGATGAGGGACGGGGCCGAGAGCAGTACTTC. Translated, it gives CASSQDEGRGREQYF.

The rearrangement joins TRBV30 to TRBJ1-1; D unclear. The CDR3 has 14 residues. With 4 bases removed from V and 1 base from J, the gap between germline ends came to 13 bases. Germline V gene data show CDR1 as GTSNPN and CDR2 as SVGIG (reference sequence). This CDR3 reads CAWTPFSGNTEAFF. The CDR3 nucleotides read TGTGCCTGGACCCCCTTTAGCGGGAACACTGAAGCTTTCTTT.

V usage is TRBV30 and J usage is TRBJ1-3; TRBD1 is a possible D gene (5 bases). The germline V gene has CDR1 GTSNPN and CDR2 SVGIG (reference sequence). V dropped 6 bases and J dropped 0 bases, with 12 bases sitting between them. The CDR3 is 14 amino acids. The CDR3 region has the DNA TGTGCCTGCTCTAGGACAATCTCTGGAAACACCATATATTTT. It encodes CACSRTISGNTIYF.

This rearrangement joins TRBV6-1 to TRBJ2-7; no clear D. Germline V gives CDR1 MNHNS, CDR2 SASEGT. V gave up 2 bases and J gave up 0 bases, with 8 bases separating them. This CDR3 has 14 residues. CDR3 nucleotide sequence: TGTGCCAGCAGTGAAAGCTTAGGCTCCTACGAGCAGTACTTC. This gives the protein CASSESLGSYEQYF.

V usage is TRBV9 and J usage is TRBJ2-4, with a weak D call TRBD1 (6 bases). Per germline, CDR1 SGDLS and CDR2 YYNGEE. V gave up 0 bases and J gave up 5 bases, with 9 bases separating them. The CDR3 has 14 amino acids. DNA of the CDR3: TGTGCCAGCAGCGTAGACACAGGGCAAAACATTCAGTACTTC. Its translation: CASSVDTGQNIQYF.

This clone was detected only a few times. The gene calls are TRBV3-1 (or the pseudogene TRBV3-2) and TRBJ2-2; D might be TRBD2 (5 bases). Deletions cut 5 bases from V and 0 bases from J, with 13 bases between. The V gene's germline CDR1 is LGHDT and CDR2 YNNKEL (reference sequence). The CDR3 runs 16 residues. The CDR3 DNA sequence: TGTGCCAGCAGCGCTCGGGGAGCGGCGAACACCGGGGAGCTGTTTTTT. Amino acid sequence: CASSARGAANTGELFF.

The chain joins TRBV2 to TRBJ1-2; D may be TRBD1 (6 bases). The CDR3 is made up of 16 amino acids. The germline V gene encodes CDR1 SNHLY and CDR2 FYNNEI. Trimming pared 6 bases from V and 4 bases from J, leaving 21 bases between. The CDR3 is CASRLHRARTSYGYTF. The DNA of the CDR3 is TGTGCCAGCAGGCTGCACAGGGCGCGAACGTCCTATGGCTACACCTTC.

The chain links TRBV5-1 to TRBJ2-7; D assignment may be TRBD1 or TRBD2 (5 bases each). Germline CDR1 SGHRS, CDR2 YFSETQ. This CDR3 comprises 15 residues. The V end lost 1 base, the J end lost 5 bases, and 16 bases lay between the germline ends. The DNA for the CDR3 is TGCGCCAGCAGCTTGCAGACGTCCCTGGGGGACGAGCAGTACTTC. Translated: CASSLQTSLGDEQYF.

The genes are TRBV3-1 (or the pseudogene TRBV3-2) and TRBJ1-2, with D unresolved. Trimming removed 6 bases at V and 3 bases at J, with 14 bases between. Germline CDR1 LGHDT, CDR2 YNNKEL (reference sequence). The CDR3 extends over 14 amino acids. Here the CDR3 reads CASSPDTAHYGYTF. CDR3 nucleotides: TGTGCCAGCAGTCCAGATACCGCCCACTATGGCTACACCTTC.

V is TRBV28 and J is TRBJ2-7; 8 bases are a match to TRBD2. V dropped 11 bases and J dropped 2; count of bases not matched to a gene: 17. Germline loops: CDR1 MDHEN, CDR2 SYDVKM. CDR3 size: 16 residues. CDR3 sequence reads: CAVNGGAGAITYEQYF. In DNA form, the CDR3 reads TGTGCCGTCAACGGGGGGGCGGGAGCAATCACCTACGAGCAGTACTTC.

The chain couples TRBV2 to TRBJ2-1; 7 bases line up with TRBD2. Germline V gene lookup returns CDR1 SNHLY and CDR2 FYNNEI. The CDR3 runs 16 residues. V dropped 6 bases and J dropped 8; count of bases not matched to a gene: 16. CDR3 loop: CASSRGAGSVWDEQFF. The CDR3 DNA sequence: TGTGCCAGCAGCAGAGGAGCGGGATCCGTCTGGGATGAGCAGTTCTTC.

The J gene is TRBJ2-6, the V gene TRBV7-6; D may correspond to TRBD1 or TRBD2 (5 bases each). Trimming took off 6 bases at V and 0 bases at J, with 18 bases between the two ends. CDR1 is SGHVS and CDR2 is FNYEAQ in the germline V gene. The CDR3 runs 18 residues. The CDR3 reads CASRPGTSGSSGANVLTF. Written as DNA, the CDR3 is TGTGCCAGCAGACCAGGGACGTCCGGTAGCTCTGGGGCCAACGTCCTGACTTTC.

This clone was found once. The chain combines TRBV30 with TRBJ2-5; 9 bases are shared with TRBD2. This CDR3 spans 16 amino acids. J lost 0 bases, V lost 6 bases, and 11 bases had no gene match. The V gene's germline CDR1 is GTSNPN and CDR2 SVGIG (reference sequence). CDR3 region: CACSRVSGGYQETQYF. The CDR3 bases are TGTGCCTGTAGCCGGGTTAGCGGGGGATACCAAGAGACCCAGTACTTC.

The rearrangement links TRBV5-6 to TRBJ2-7, with D tentatively TRBD1 (6 bases). The V gene's germline CDR1 is SGHDT and CDR2 YYEEEE. V shed 4 bases and J shed 0 bases, with 14 bases lying between them. This CDR3 spans 15 amino acids. For the CDR3, the DNA is TGTGCCAGCAGCCGGACAGCGCCTTCCTCCTACGAGCAGTACGTC. Its translation: CASSRTAPSSYEQYV.

The count of this clone is one. The gene calls are TRBV7-8 and TRBJ2-7, with D possibly being TRBD1 or TRBD2 (6 bases each). Germline-derived CDR1 and CDR2 are SGHVS and FQNEAQ. The CDR3 extends over 17 amino acids. V was cut by 2 bases and J by 3 bases, with 20 bases left in between. CDR3 coding DNA: TGTGCCAGCAGCTTAAAAATTAAGGGGGGAGAGGTCTACGAGCAGTACTTC. Translated, it gives CASSLKIKGGEVYEQYF.

Written as DNA, the CDR3 is TGTGCCAGCAGTTTTAAATCCGGGACAGGCGAAGAGACCCAGTACTTC. It encodes CASSFKSGTGEETQYF. The chain combines TRBV27 with TRBJ2-5; 8 bases fit TRBD1. Per germline, CDR1 MNHEY and CDR2 SMNVEV (reference sequence). J was trimmed by 3 bases and V by 3 bases; bases with no gene match: 9. This CDR3 region has 16 residues.

A remark on this clone: At one boundary the junction diverges from the germline segment, which might be a read error. Other DNA sequences from this sample encode an identical CDR3 as well. The chain combines TRBV7-2 with TRBJ2-7; D is possibly TRBD1 or TRBD2 (5 bases each). The CDR3 spans 15 residues. Germline lookup yields CDR1 SGHTA and CDR2 FQGNSA. In DNA form, the CDR3 reads TGCGCCAGCAGCTTAGGGACGGGAAGCTCCTACGAGCAGTACTTC. This sequence encodes CASSLGTGSSYEQYF.

This chain uses TRBV6-5 with TRBJ2-3, with TRBD2 identical over 11 bases. Per the germline V gene, CDR1 is MNHEY and CDR2 is SVGAGI. The CDR3 sequence is 16 residues long. Germline trimming cut 4 bases from V and 10 bases from J; bases unmatched to any gene: 13. The CDR3 DNA is TGTGCCAGCAGTTCCGCAGGCGGACTAGCGGGCGGACCGCAGTATTTT. Translation: CASSSAGGLAGGPQYF.

V and J are TRBV9 and TRBJ2-5, with 8 bases matching TRBD1. The length of the CDR3 is 15 residues. CDR1 and CDR2 from the germline V gene are SGDLS and YYNGEE. Unmatched junction bases numbered 7, after V lost 2 bases and J lost 4 bases. CDR3 sequence: CASSVSPGQGETQYF. In DNA form, the CDR3 reads TGTGCCAGCAGCGTCTCTCCAGGACAGGGAGAGACCCAGTACTTC.

This clone was counted a single time. This chain connects TRBV7-9 to TRBJ1-5, with D hard to call. This CDR3 is 17 amino acids long. The ends were cut back, 4 bases at V and 3 bases at J, with 19 bases in the middle. Germline values: CDR1 SEHNR, CDR2 FQNEAQ (reference sequence). In DNA form, the CDR3 reads TGTGCCAGCAGCTCAAACTCCGGCCCGGTTAACAATCAGCCCCAGCATTTT. The encoded protein is CASSSNSGPVNNQPQHF.

This chain links TRBV5-1 with TRBJ2-5; D gene unclear. Trimming took 4 bases from V and 4 from J, leaving 8 bases between them. CDR1 is SGHRS and CDR2 is YFSETQ in the germline V gene. The CDR3 contains 12 residues. CDR3: CASSMTGETQYF. CDR3 nucleotide sequence: TGCGCCAGCAGCATGACGGGAGAGACCCAGTACTTC.

The chain carries TRBV5-4 and TRBJ2-1; the D gene is possibly TRBD2 (5 bases). Germline CDR1 is SGHNT and CDR2 is YYREEE (reference sequence). V was shortened by 0 bases and J by 10 bases, with 17 bases between the two germline ends. This CDR3 spans 15 amino acids. CDR3 sequence (DNA): TGTGCCAGCAGCTTGGTATCCGGTCAGCGGCAGGAGCAGTTCTTC. It yields the protein CASSLVSGQRQEQFF.